The 18 T cell receptor beta chains below come from one sample, sequenced in a study of sequential checkpoint blockade in melanoma. The data were produced by immunoSEQ multiplex PCR, yet TCRdb's version contains in-frame clones alone and is incomplete. Among 8,500 to 9,500 clones listed, approximately 81% were seen once. This sample's treatment: randomized to nivolumab then ipilimumab (arm A) or the reverse (arm B). The sample consisted of CD8+ T cells sorted from blood (inferred from file names), taken from a patient given nivolumab and ipilimumab in sequence. The receptors shown here come from a human donor with melanoma.

This sequence joins TRBV6-1 and TRBJ1-2, with TRBD1 matching 9 bases. The trim removed 6 bases at V and 5 bases at J, leaving 10 bases unmatched. The CDR3 runs to 15 residues. Germline loops: CDR1 MNHNS, CDR2 SASEGT. This CDR3 is CASRGQGGVSYGYTF. As DNA, the CDR3 is TGTGCCAGCAGGGGACAGGGCGGTGTTTCGTATGGCTACACCTTC.

The chain employs TRBV27 and TRBJ1-4; the D is unclear. CDR1 is MNHEY and CDR2 is SMNVEV in the germline V gene (reference sequence). Deletions cut 3 bases from V and 8 bases from J, with 13 bases between. CDR3 size: 14 residues. The DNA of the CDR3 is TGTGCCAGCAGTTTTGGCGGCGTAAAGGAAAAACTGTTTTTT. It specifies CASSFGGVKEKLFF. Together with reference TRBV27 and TRBJ1-4, the CDR3 gives the full variable domain: EAQVTQNPRYLITVTGKKLTVTCSQNMNHEYMSWYRQDPGLGLRQIYYSMNVEVTDKGDVPEGYKVSRKEKRNFPLILESPSPNQTSLYFCASSFGGVKEKLFFGSGTQLSVL.

The chain recombines TRBV5-5 with TRBJ2-7; no reliable D call. The CDR3 has 15 residues. V was clipped by 3 bases and J by 5 bases, with 18 bases between them. Germline values: CDR1 SGHKS, CDR2 YYEKEE (reference sequence). The CDR3 sequence is CASSSSPDMLDEQYF. Written as DNA, the CDR3 is TGTGCCAGCAGCTCCAGCCCCGACATGTTGGACGAGCAGTACTTC.

This rearrangement joins TRBV6-1 to TRBJ2-3; D gene unclear. This CDR3 has 15 amino acids. CDR1 is MNHNS and CDR2 is SASEGT in the germline V gene. Trimming shortened V by 7 bases and J by 0 bases, and 14 bases separated the two germline ends. The CDR3 is CASNKETGSTDTQYF. The CDR3 DNA sequence: TGTGCCAGCAATAAAGAGACTGGGAGCACAGATACGCAGTATTTT.

J is TRBJ2-1 and V is TRBV6-6; D perhaps matches TRBD2 (6 bases). V was clipped by 5 bases and J by 6 bases, with 17 bases between them. The CDR3 length is 15 residues. CDR1 MNHNY and CDR2 SVGAGI come from the germline V gene (reference sequence). CDR3 in amino acids: CASSGAVGLSNEQFF. Written as DNA, the CDR3 is TGTGCCAGCAGTGGCGCCGTCGGACTAAGCAATGAGCAGTTCTTC.

This clone was counted a single time. Other DNA sequences of this sample code for an identical CDR3. The chain links TRBV7-2 to TRBJ2-5, with 7 bases matching TRBD1. This CDR3 region has 14 residues. Trimming at V came to 0 bases and at J to 4 bases, leaving 2 bases not matched to a gene. Germline-derived CDR1 and CDR2 are SGHTA and FQGNSA. The CDR3 DNA follows: TGTGCCAGCAGCTTAGCAGGGGGCGGAGAGACCCAGTACTTC. The encoded protein is CASSLAGGGETQYF.

The chain is built from TRBV27 and TRBJ2-7, with D perhaps TRBD1 (6 bases). V was pared by 0 bases and J by 3 bases, with 12 bases between. The CDR3 contains 15 residues. Germline V CDR1 and CDR2: MNHEY, SMNVEV (reference sequence). The CDR3 sequence: CASSLSSGVYYEQYF. The CDR3 DNA follows: TGTGCCAGCAGTTTATCGTCAGGGGTCTACTACGAGCAGTACTTC.

The chain uses TRBV11-2 and TRBJ2-5; a weak D match, TRBD1 (6 bases). The germline V gene has CDR1 SGHAT and CDR2 FQNNGV. This CDR3 is 17 amino acids long. V gave up 0 bases and J gave up 0 bases, with 14 bases separating them. For the CDR3, the DNA is TGTGCCAGCAGCTTAGATGGGCAGGGGAAGTACCAAGAGACCCAGTACTTC. Protein product: CASSLDGQGKYQETQYF.

The chain carries TRBV7-9 and TRBJ2-7, with a weak D call TRBD2 (6 bases). Trimming removed 5 bases at V and 0 bases at J, with 17 bases between. The CDR3 is 16 amino acids. The germline CDR1 and CDR2 sequences are SEHNR and FQNEAQ (reference sequence). CDR3 DNA sequence: TGTGCCAGCAGCCCAGGCGGGGCCATCCACTCCTACGAGCAGTACTTC. Its translation: CASSPGGAIHSYEQYF.

As for this clone: Since a much larger clone is just one base distant, this may be a read error. The rearrangement joins TRBV4-2 to TRBJ2-1, with 8 nucleotides matching TRBD2. After removal of 1 base from V and 9 bases from J, the junction contained 5 bases not matched to a gene. The CDR3 spans 14 residues. Per the germline V gene, CDR1 is LGHNA and CDR2 is YNFKEQ. DNA for the CDR3: TGTGCCAGCAGCCAAGTACGGGAGGGCCGTGAGCAGTTCTTC. Protein sequence: CASSQVREGREQFF.

The chain recombines TRBV4-2 with TRBJ2-7, with 7 nucleotides matching TRBD2. J was trimmed by 7 bases and V by 0 bases; bases with no gene match: 9. Germline V gene data show CDR1 as LGHNA and CDR2 as YNFKEQ. The CDR3 spans 15 residues. The CDR3 loop reads CASSQDNGGSGEQYF. CDR3 nucleotides: TGTGCCAGCAGCCAAGATAACGGCGGGAGCGGTGAGCAGTACTTC.

The chain uses TRBV4-3 and TRBJ2-7, with a weak D call TRBD2 (5 bases). Germline lookup yields CDR1 LGHNA and CDR2 YSLEER. V was pared by 1 base and J by 0 bases, with 10 bases between. The CDR3 covers 15 residues. This CDR3 reads CASSQGIGDSYEQYF. The CDR3, as DNA: TGCGCCAGCAGCCAAGGGATCGGGGACTCCTACGAGCAGTACTTC.

This clone was seen only a few times. For the CDR3, the DNA is TGCGCCAGCAGCTCCGGGACAGGGGGCGAGGGCTATGGCTACACCTTC. It is translated as CASSSGTGGEGYGYTF. The chain links TRBV5-1 to TRBJ1-2; 12 bases fit TRBD1. The germline V gene encodes CDR1 SGHRS and CDR2 YFSETQ. The CDR3 totals 16 residues. V lost 3 bases and J lost 4; bases outside the gene matches: 7.

This clone has just a few counts. This sequence joins TRBV4-3 and TRBJ2-1; no reliable D call. Germline V gene lookup returns CDR1 LGHNA and CDR2 YSLEER. The CDR3 is made up of 17 amino acids. Trimming removed 0 bases from V and 4 bases from J, with 16 bases in between. CDR3 DNA: TGCGCCAGCAGCCAAGATGTGAGCGCCACTTCATACAATGAGCAGTTCTTC. It specifies CASSQDVSATSYNEQFF.

The CDR3 DNA sequence: TGTGCCAGCAGTGTGGGAGTAGGGACAGGGAGAACGCAAGAGACCCAGTACTTC. Translated, it gives CASSVGVGTGRTQETQYF. The rearrangement uses TRBV2 and TRBJ2-5; 9 positions match TRBD1. V was clipped by 4 bases and J by 2 bases; unmatched bases: 14. This CDR3 contains 18 residues. Germline lookup yields CDR1 SNHLY and CDR2 FYNNEI. The whole variable domain, filled in from reference TRBV2 and TRBJ2-5, reads EPEVTQTPSHQVTQMGQEVILRCVPISNHLYFYWYRQILGQKVEFLVSFYNNEISEKSEIFDDQFSVERPDGSNFTLKIRSTKLEDSAMYFCASSVGVGTGRTQETQYFGPGTRLLVL.

The chain is built from TRBV7-6 and TRBJ2-2; 10 bases line up with TRBD2. Trimming at V came to 5 bases and at J to 5 bases, leaving 8 bases not matched to a gene. Germline V CDR1 and CDR2: SGHVS, FNYEAQ. CDR3 length equals 16 residues. CDR3 amino acids: CASSPERGGGTGELFF. The CDR3 nucleotides are TGTGCCAGCAGCCCCGAGCGGGGGGGCGGTACCGGGGAGCTGTTTTTT.

The chain employs TRBV29-1 and TRBJ2-1; 7 positions match TRBD1. The V and J ends lost 3 bases and 10 bases, in that order; junction bases with no gene match: 9. Germline CDR1 and CDR2: SQVTM and ANQGSEA. The CDR3 length is 13 residues. The CDR3 region has the DNA TGCAGCGTTGAGACAGGGTGGCTAGACGAGCAGTTCTTC. As protein: CSVETGWLDEQFF.

This clone came up once. The rearrangement joins TRBV7-9 to TRBJ2-5, with 10 positions matching TRBD2. This CDR3 contains 15 residues. With 6 bases clipped from V and 3 bases from J, the junction kept 7 bases outside the gene matches. Looked up from germline, CDR1 is SEHNR and CDR2 is FQNEAQ (reference sequence). The CDR3 region has the DNA TGTGCCAGCAGGAACCTAGCGGGAGTAGAAGAGACCCAGTACTTC. Its protein product is CASRNLAGVEETQYF.